This T cell receptor beta chain derives from a study of T cell repertoires in cytomegalovirus infection. Findings and caveats of the study: HLA-C-restricted CMV clonotypes gave the most frequent clonotype in two of eight donors.

One entry per CDR3 protein, called by TCRdb with MiXCR from the reads. This sample yields about 400,000 distinct CDR3 sequences, of which roughly 18% are seen a single time; approximately 10% belongs to the top ten. About this clonotype itself: What it binds is not known.

This CDR3 spans 13 amino acids. Per germline, CDR1 DFQATT and CDR2 SNEGSKA (reference sequence). V shed 6 bases and J shed 2 bases, with 11 bases lying between them. The TCR sequence derives from a human donor in good health (CMV status not recorded). Some clones in this sample may be carry-over from other donors' samples. The chain combines TRBV20-1 with TRBJ1-5; D perhaps matches TRBD1 (6 bases). The sample was PBMCs. This CDR3 is CSAQGLGNQPQHF. Here the CDR3 DNA reads TGCAGTGCCCAGGGGCTCGGCAATCAGCCCCAGCATTTT.